The 32 T cell receptor beta chains presented below share a single source sample, sequenced in a study of T-cell memory formation after mild COVID-19. A single record per CDR3 protein comes from TCRdb applying MiXCR to the 5' RACE reads. Of roughly 320,000 distinct CDR3 sequences listed, around 28% are singletons. The sample taken for sequencing was PBMCs or a T cell subset sorted from them (not recorded which). These receptors were taken from an adult woman who had mild COVID-19 (a few samples of this study predate the infection). Cell type and time point are not known.

This clonotype was observed a few times. The V and J genes are TRBV24-1 and TRBJ2-7, with 8 positions matching TRBD2. The CDR3 contains 15 residues. Germline V gene data show CDR1 as KGHDR and CDR2 as SFDVKD. Germline trimming cut 3 bases from V and 0 bases from J; bases unmatched to any gene: 3. The CDR3 DNA reads TGTGCCACCAGTGATCGACGGGAGGGCTCCTACGAGCAGTACTTC. This translates into CATSDRREGSYEQYF.

In this sample, this clonotype turned up many times. J is TRBJ1-4 and V is TRBV12-3 or TRBV12-4, with D possibly being TRBD1 (5 bases). Deletions cut 7 bases from V and 3 bases from J, with 12 bases between. This CDR3 is 14 amino acids long. CDR3 in amino acids: CASTQETANEKLFF. The CDR3 DNA follows: TGTGCCAGCACCCAGGAGACAGCTAATGAAAAACTGTTTTTT.

V usage is TRBV30 and J usage is TRBJ2-7; perhaps D is TRBD1 or TRBD2 (6 bases each). In germline, CDR1 is GTSNPN, CDR2 SVGIG (reference sequence). This CDR3 has 13 amino acids. Trimming removed 1 base at V and 3 bases at J, with 10 bases between. The CDR3 loop is CAWSEGGSYEQYF. The CDR3 DNA sequence: TGTGCCTGGAGTGAAGGGGGGAGCTACGAGCAGTACTTC.

This chain connects TRBV7-2 to TRBJ2-4; D unresolved. This CDR3 contains 16 residues. V lost 5 bases and J lost 1, with 15 bases in between. Germline V gene data show CDR1 as SGHTA and CDR2 as FQGNSA. The CDR3 here is CASSPLSPMAKNIQYF. DNA of the CDR3: TGTGCCAGCAGCCCTCTATCTCCGATGGCCAAAAACATTCAGTACTTC.

V gene TRBV24-1 combines with J gene TRBJ2-7, with 8 positions matching TRBD1. CDR1 is KGHDR and CDR2 is SFDVKD in the germline V gene. The trim removed 4 bases at V and 6 bases at J, leaving 4 bases unmatched. The CDR3 sequence is 13 residues long. CDR3 sequence (DNA): TGTGCCACCAGTGAGACGACAGGGGCCGAGCAGTACTTC. It encodes CATSETTGAEQYF.

The J gene is TRBJ2-1, the V gene TRBV9; TRBD2 might be the D (5 bases). The CDR3 is 16 amino acids. V was cut by 6 bases and J by 5 bases, with 21 bases left in between. Germline CDR1 is SGDLS and CDR2 is YYNGEE. The CDR3 loop reads CASTPAPAAVHNEQFF. The CDR3 region has the DNA TGTGCCAGCACCCCAGCCCCAGCGGCCGTACACAATGAGCAGTTCTTC.

The chain employs TRBV6-2 or TRBV6-3 and TRBJ1-2, with no clear D. This CDR3 is built from 13 residues. From germline, CDR1 is MNHEY and CDR2 SVGEGT. V lost 11 bases and J lost 10, with 23 bases in between. Here the CDR3 reads CASRPTGVEDYTF. CDR3 DNA: TGTGCCTCTCGCCCCACGGGAGTTGAGGACTACACCTTC.

The J gene is TRBJ2-2, the V gene TRBV2; 16 positions match TRBD2. The CDR3 has 15 amino acids. V trimming: 8 bases; J trimming: 6 bases; junction bases outside the gene matches: 3. From germline, CDR1 is SNHLY and CDR2 FYNNEI. For the CDR3, the DNA is TGTGCCAGCGGGACTAGCGGGAGGGGGGCCGGGGAGCTGTTTTTT. As protein: CASGTSGRGAGELFF.

CDR3 DNA: TGTGCCAGCAGCTTGTCAGAATCTTATGGCTACACCTTC. It codes for CASSLSESYGYTF. The genes are TRBV5-6 and TRBJ1-2, with D unresolved. The germline CDR1 and CDR2 sequences are SGHDT and YYEEEE. Trimming shortened V by 1 base and J by 5 bases, and 9 bases separated the two germline ends. The CDR3 totals 13 residues.

This clonotype showed up just a few times. This sequence joins TRBV7-2 and TRBJ2-6; the D is unclear. CDR1 SGHTA and CDR2 FQGNSA come from the germline V gene. The germline V and J ends were trimmed by 9 bases and 0 bases, with 12 bases remaining between them. The CDR3 spans 15 residues. The CDR3 loop reads CASEDRHSGANVLTF. CDR3 coding DNA: TGTGCCAGTGAGGACCGCCACTCTGGGGCCAACGTCCTGACTTTC.

In this sample, this clonotype turned up a few times. This chain joins TRBV5-1 and TRBJ2-1, with D hard to call. The germline CDR1 and CDR2 sequences are SGHRS and YFSETQ. The CDR3 runs 12 residues. Trimming took off 0 bases at V and 12 bases at J, with 10 bases between the two ends. CDR3 amino acids: CASSLEAVGQFF. CDR3 DNA sequence: TGCGCCAGCAGCTTGGAAGCAGTTGGGCAGTTCTTC.

The J gene is TRBJ2-1, the V gene TRBV5-6; D is undetermined. The CDR3 spans 14 residues. The germline gives CDR1 SGHDT, CDR2 YYEEEE. Trimming stripped 0 bases from V and 4 bases from J, with 8 bases between. CDR3 residues: CASSLGYRYNEQFF. The CDR3 nucleotides read TGTGCCAGCAGCTTGGGGTATCGGTACAATGAGCAGTTCTTC.

This clonotype was counted only a few times. The chain links TRBV20-1 to TRBJ1-3; unclear D gene. V shed 6 bases and J shed 0 bases, with 12 bases lying between them. The CDR3 totals 14 residues. Germline V gene data show CDR1 as DFQATT and CDR2 as SNEGSKA (reference sequence). The CDR3 protein is CSALPTGSGNTIYF. CDR3 coding DNA: TGCAGTGCCCTGCCGACCGGCTCTGGAAACACCATATATTTT.

This clonotype has just one count. The genes are TRBV24-1 and TRBJ1-2; TRBD1 matches 12 bases. This CDR3 has 16 amino acids. Trimming cost V 2 bases and J 6 bases; bases outside gene matches: 6. CDR1 is KGHDR and CDR2 is SFDVKD in the germline V gene. The CDR3 spells CATSDSTGTGGNGYTF. CDR3 in DNA: TGTGCCACCAGTGATTCTACCGGGACAGGGGGCAATGGCTACACCTTC.

The chain uses TRBV9 and TRBJ1-1; tentatively, D is TRBD1 (5 bases). The CDR3 sequence is 19 residues long. The V and J ends lost 3 bases and 4 bases respectively, with 28 bases between them. The germline V gene encodes CDR1 SGDLS and CDR2 YYNGEE. The CDR3 nucleotides are TGTGCCAGCAGCGACCGCGAGATATCAGGGAACGTTGCGGGCACTGAAGCTTTCTTT. It yields the protein CASSDREISGNVAGTEAFF.

The J gene is TRBJ1-2, the V gene TRBV15; 9 bases are a match to TRBD1. This CDR3 comprises 15 residues. V was clipped by 5 bases and J by 6 bases; unmatched bases: 10. Germline CDR1 LNHNV, CDR2 YYDKDF (reference sequence). DNA for the CDR3: TGTGCCACCAGCCGTGGGGACAGGGAAGGAAATGGCTACACCTTC. Its translation: CATSRGDREGNGYTF.

V and J are TRBV29-1 and TRBJ1-2; D unclear. V lost 1 base and J lost 10, with 10 bases in between. The CDR3 spans 11 residues. The germline gives CDR1 SQVTM, CDR2 ANQGSEA. The CDR3 sequence: CSVEGLPAYTF. The CDR3 DNA follows: TGCAGCGTTGAAGGGTTGCCAGCCTACACCTTC.

There are a few counts of this clonotype. The V call is TRBV30, the J call TRBJ2-1, with TRBD1 as a possible D gene (5 bases). V lost 5 bases to trimming and J lost 10 bases, with 18 bases between them. CDR3 length equals 13 residues. Germline V gene data show CDR1 as GTSNPN and CDR2 as SVGIG (reference sequence). The CDR3: CAWEEWGAAEQFF. The CDR3 coding sequence is TGTGCCTGGGAGGAATGGGGCGCCGCGGAGCAGTTCTTC.

This sequence joins TRBV4-2 and TRBJ2-4; TRBD2 matches 7 bases. CDR1 is LGHNA and CDR2 is YNFKEQ in the germline V gene. The V and J ends lost 2 bases and 4 bases, in that order; junction bases with no gene match: 11. This CDR3 contains 17 residues. This CDR3 reads CASSQLKRGDFKNIQYF. DNA for the CDR3: TGTGCCAGCAGCCAATTGAAGCGGGGAGACTTTAAAAACATTCAGTACTTC.

The V and J genes are TRBV4-1 and TRBJ2-1; 7 bases are a match to TRBD1. Trimming took 2 bases from V and 4 from J; bases not matched to a gene: 11. Germline CDR1 and CDR2: MGHRA and YSYEKL. The CDR3 consists of 17 residues. The DNA of the CDR3 is TGCGCCAGCAGCCAAAACACGTTCCGGGACAGATACAATGAGCAGTTCTTC. Translation gives CASSQNTFRDRYNEQFF.

There are a few counts of this clonotype. The chain couples TRBV29-1 to TRBJ2-7; 9 positions match TRBD2. Germline V gene data show CDR1 as SQVTM and CDR2 as ANQGSEA. V lost 7 bases and J lost 0; bases outside the gene matches: 10. The CDR3 has 15 amino acids. CDR3 DNA sequence: TGCAGCGCCGGCCAGGGTAGCGGGGGCTCCTACGAGCAGTACTTC. Its translation: CSAGQGSGGSYEQYF.

This clonotype was seen more than once but under ten times. The genes are TRBV20-1 and TRBJ1-1, with D possibly matching TRBD1 (5 bases). The CDR3 extends over 13 amino acids. Germline values: CDR1 DFQATT, CDR2 SNEGSKA (reference sequence). The ends were cut back, 2 bases at V and 10 bases at J, with 17 bases in the middle. The CDR3 sequence is CSARKDPGPGAFF. DNA of the CDR3: TGCAGTGCTAGAAAGGATCCGGGACCAGGAGCTTTCTTT.

This clonotype turned up a few times. V and J are TRBV5-6 and TRBJ2-2; 8 bases are shared with TRBD2. The germline V gene encodes CDR1 SGHDT and CDR2 YYEEEE. Germline trimming cut 3 bases from V and 4 bases from J; bases unmatched to any gene: 20. The CDR3 is made up of 20 amino acids. CDR3 DNA: TGTGCCAGCAGCTCTCCGGATCTCTTTATAGCGGGGCAGGTCACCGGGGAGCTGTTTTTT. This encodes CASSSPDLFIAGQVTGELFF.

This clonotype has a single count. The CDR3 loop reads CSAGPGTGLEQYF. CDR3 nucleotide sequence: TGCAGCGCAGGCCCCGGGACAGGGCTCGAGCAGTACTTC. This rearrangement joins TRBV29-1 to TRBJ2-7, with 9 bases matching TRBD1. Trimming at V came to 7 bases and at J to 6 bases, leaving 10 bases not matched to a gene. Germline CDR1 is SQVTM and CDR2 is ANQGSEA. The CDR3 is 13 residues long.

The chain links TRBV5-1 to TRBJ2-3, with D uncertain. Germline CDR1 is SGHRS and CDR2 is YFSETQ. The V end was cut by 4 bases, the J end by 6 bases, with 12 bases between. This CDR3 spans 13 amino acids. CDR3 DNA sequence: TGCGCCAGCAGCCCCTGGTCGCGGGATACGCAGTATTTT. This codes for CASSPWSRDTQYF.

This chain links TRBV12-3 or TRBV12-4 with TRBJ2-2; 8 bases fit TRBD1. There are 15 residues in the CDR3. V lost 2 bases and J lost 9; bases outside the gene matches: 8. For the CDR3, the DNA is TGTGCCAGCAGTTTATGGACAGGGATGGGCCGGGAGCTGTTTTTT. The encoded protein is CASSLWTGMGRELFF.

The sample holds a few counts of this clonotype. J is TRBJ2-2 and V is TRBV12-3 or TRBV12-4, with 7 bases that match TRBD1. V lost 6 bases, J lost 5 bases, and 9 bases stayed unmatched. The CDR3 length is 15 residues. DNA of the CDR3: TGTGCCAGCAGACTTAGACAGGGAGATACCGGGGAGCTGTTTTTT. It codes for CASRLRQGDTGELFF.

There are a few counts of this clonotype. The chain uses TRBV12-3 or TRBV12-4 and TRBJ2-7; TRBD2 matches 7 bases. CDR3 size: 17 residues. V shed 3 bases and J 3 bases; nucleotides not matched to a gene: 14. CDR3 region: CASSLGPWAGDDYEQYF. The DNA for the CDR3 is TGTGCCAGCAGTTTGGGCCCTTGGGCGGGGGACGACTACGAGCAGTACTTC.

This clonotype was detected only a few times. This chain links TRBV25-1 with TRBJ2-7; D gene unclear. The CDR3 totals 11 residues. CDR1 and CDR2 (germline): MGHDK, SYGVNS. V was pared by 7 bases and J by 4 bases, with 8 bases between. The CDR3 region is CASIGTYEQYF. The CDR3 DNA is TGTGCCAGCATAGGCACGTACGAGCAGTACTTC.

This sequence joins TRBV7-9 and TRBJ1-1; 9 bases match TRBD1. The germline gives CDR1 SEHNR, CDR2 FQNEAQ (reference sequence). Trimming at V came to 7 bases and at J to 2 bases, leaving 5 bases not matched to a gene. CDR3 length: 14 amino acids. The DNA of the CDR3 is TGTGCCAGCATCAGGACAGGGGAAAACACTGAAGCTTTCTTT. As protein: CASIRTGENTEAFF.

The chain employs TRBV7-9 and TRBJ2-5; D call uncertain. The CDR3 runs 13 residues. In germline, CDR1 is SEHNR, CDR2 FQNEAQ (reference sequence). V gave up 5 bases and J gave up 5 bases, with 12 bases separating them. For the CDR3, the DNA is TGTGCCAGCAGCCTACAGCCGCGGGAGACCCAGTACTTC. Its protein is CASSLQPRETQYF.

This clonotype was detected only a few times. The V and J genes are TRBV12-3 or TRBV12-4 and TRBJ1-5; D unclear. The CDR3 contains 13 residues. V gave up 7 bases and J gave up 5 bases, with 12 bases separating them. Here the CDR3 reads CASNTGRYQPQHF. The CDR3 DNA follows: TGTGCCAGCAATACTGGGCGGTATCAGCCCCAGCATTTT.